A selection of T cell receptor beta chains follows, all from one sample in a study of T-cell reconstitution after alpha-beta-depleted transplantation in children. TCRdb passed the PCR reads through MiXCR, listing each CDR3 protein once. The sample shows 500,000 or so distinct CDR3 sequences, approximately 32% of them seen only once. The specimen was PBMCs from the stem cell graft donor, collected from the stem cell graft. Every receptor here comes from a human donor who donated a stem cell graft to a child with aplastic anemia. Both conserved end residues are part of each CDR3. The order of the fields is clone size, V gene, D gene, J gene, CDR3 DNA, CDR3 protein. A D gene is named only where the DNA matches it firmly. Size is stated for part of the rows, as once, few or many counts, or as a class when the clone is expanded.

>-|TRBV20-1|-|TRBJ1-2
TGCAGTGTGGCGTCTCGCAAATATGGCTACACCTTC
CSVASRKYGYTF
>-|TRBV12-3/TRBV12-4|-|TRBJ1-3
TGTGCCAGCAGTTATATGGCAACAGGCGTAGACACCATATATTTT
CASSYMATGVDTIYF
>few|TRBV7-2|-|TRBJ2-7
TGTGCCAGCAGCGAAAGACAGAGTTCCTACGAGCAGTACTTC
CASSERQSSYEQYF
>few|TRBV20-1|TRBD2|TRBJ2-7
TGCAGTGCTCGACTAGCGGGAGGGTCCCGCTACGAGCAGTACTTC
CSARLAGGSRYEQYF
>-|TRBV11-1|-|TRBJ2-1
TGTGCCAGCAGCTTAGGGTTAGTCGCGGCAGGGTCCTCCTACAATGAGCAGTTCTTC
CASSLGLVAAGSSYNEQFF
>many|TRBV29-1|-|TRBJ2-3
TGCAGCGTTGAAGATATTTCCGGTCCTGCAGCCGGCACAGATACGCAGTATTTT
CSVEDISGPAAGTDTQYF
>few|TRBV5-4|-|TRBJ2-1
TGTGCCAGCAGCCTACCAGACAAGGTCCCGTTCTTC
CASSLPDKVPFF
>-|TRBV20-1|-|TRBJ1-5
TGCAGTGCTCACGATAGGAGCAATCAGCCCCAGCATTTT
CSAHDRSNQPQHF
>once|TRBV4-2|TRBD2|TRBJ2-3
TGTGCCAGCAGCGAACTGACTAGCGGGTCAGATACGCAGTATTTT
CASSELTSGSDTQYF
>-|TRBV5-6|-|TRBJ2-5
TGTGCCAGCAGCTTGCCGGGGGCAATGGAGACCCAGTACTTC
CASSLPGAMETQYF
>-|TRBV15|-|TRBJ1-1
TGTGCCACCAGCAGAGTGAGCAGGGCGAACACTGAAGCTTTCTTT
CATSRVSRANTEAFF
>few|TRBV4-1|-|TRBJ2-3
TGCGCCAGCAGCCAAGATCGGCGGGATACGCAGTATTTT
CASSQDRRDTQYF
>-|TRBV30|-|TRBJ2-7
TGTGCCTGGAGAAGGGACCCTCAATCCCACGAGCAGTACTTC
CAWRRDPQSHEQYF
>-|TRBV15|-|TRBJ2-1
TGTGCCACCTCGACCACGGAATACAATGAGCAGTTCTTC
CATSTTEYNEQFF
>-|TRBV6-5|TRBD2|TRBJ2-7
TGTGCCAGCAGTCCTCGACTAGCGGGAGGCCCCACCGCGTCCTACGAGCAGTACTTC
CASSPRLAGGPTASYEQYF
>few|TRBV12-2|-|TRBJ1-5
TGTGCAAGTCGCGCCTATCGGGACAGGGGTGGGAGTACTAGCAATCAGCCCCAGCATTTT
CASRAYRDRGGSTSNQPQHF
>few|TRBV6-2/TRBV6-3|-|TRBJ2-2
TGTGCCAGCAGTTACTTGGCAGGCCTTGGGGAGCTGTTTTTT
CASSYLAGLGELFF
>-|TRBV18|-|TRBJ2-7
TGTGCCAGCTCGCGTACCCCTGGGGCGGGAAACTACGAGCAGTACTTC
CASSRTPGAGNYEQYF
>few|TRBV20-1|-|TRBJ1-3
TGCAGTGCCGCGGTCTCTGGAAACACCATATATTTT
CSAAVSGNTIYF
>-|TRBV14|-|TRBJ2-3
TGTGCCAGCAGCCAAGACAGGGGCCATAGCACAGATACGCAGTATTTT
CASSQDRGHSTDTQYF
>-|TRBV7-2|-|TRBJ2-5
TGTGCCAGCAGCTACGGGGCCCTAGGGGAGACCCAGTACTTC
CASSYGALGETQYF
>few|TRBV5-6|-|TRBJ2-3
TGTGCCAGCAGCGCCTCTTTGCAGACAGATACGCAGTATTTT
CASSASLQTDTQYF
>few|TRBV20-1|TRBD1|TRBJ1-2
TGCAGTGCAGAGTGGGGACAGCAAAATTATGGCTACACCTTC
CSAEWGQQNYGYTF
>few|TRBV20-1|-|TRBJ2-4
TGCAGTGGGGGTGAGAGCGGGTCCGCCAAAAACATTCAGTACTTC
CSGGESGSAKNIQYF
>few|TRBV6-1|-|TRBJ1-2
TGTGCCAGCAGTGCGTCCGGCGGGGGAGGAGGCTACACCTTC
CASSASGGGGGYTF
>-|TRBV7-2|TRBD2|TRBJ2-3
TGTGCCAGCAGCAGAATTAGCGGGGCAGATACGCAGTATTTT
CASSRISGADTQYF
>few|TRBV20-1|TRBD1|TRBJ1-6
TGCAGTGCTAGAGCGACAGGGCCTAATTCACCCCTCCACTTT
CSARATGPNSPLHF
>few|TRBV5-5|-|TRBJ1-5
TGTGCCAGCAGCTCCGGGAGGGTATTGGGTCAGCCCCAGCATTTT
CASSSGRVLGQPQHF
>few|TRBV11-3|TRBD2|TRBJ2-4
TGTGCCAGCAGCTTAGATCCGGGAGGAAACATTCAGTACTTC
CASSLDPGGNIQYF
>few|TRBV25-1|-|TRBJ1-1
TGTGCCAGCAGTGATATAGGGAGGACTGAAGCTTTCTTT
CASSDIGRTEAFF
>-|TRBV28|TRBD1|TRBJ2-1
TGTGCCAGCAGTTCCTCCGGGACAGGGAACTACAATGAGCGGTTCTTC
CASSSSGTGNYNERFF
>-|TRBV12-3/TRBV12-4|TRBD1|TRBJ1-5
TGTGCCAGCAGTGTGACAGGGGGCTATCAGCCCCAGCATTTT
CASSVTGGYQPQHF
>few|TRBV4-3|TRBD1|TRBJ2-1
TGCGCCAGCAGCCTCGGAGGGGGGGGACAGGGCTACAATGAGCAGTTCTTC
CASSLGGGGQGYNEQFF
>-|TRBV28|TRBD1|TRBJ1-5
TGTGCCAGCATCGGGACAGGGAATACGCCCCAGCATTTT
CASIGTGNTPQHF
>-|TRBV5-1|-|TRBJ2-2
TGCGCCAGCAGCCGCGAGCAGGGGTCCGGGGAGCTGTTTTTT
CASSREQGSGELFF
>-|TRBV12-3/TRBV12-4|-|TRBJ1-1
TGTGCCAGCACGGCCGTCGGTCGGAACACTGAAGCTTTCTTT
CASTAVGRNTEAFF
>-|TRBV25-1|-|TRBJ2-3
TGTGCCAGCAATCAGCGCCTTAGCACAGATACGCAGTATTTT
CASNQRLSTDTQYF
>few|TRBV7-3|-|TRBJ1-2
TGTGCCAGCAGCCCAAGCCGTGGGGGCCTCGGGGGCTACACCTTC
CASSPSRGGLGGYTF
>-|TRBV7-8|-|TRBJ1-2
TGTGCCAGCAGCCTTGTAGTAGAGGGTAACTATGGCTACACCTTC
CASSLVVEGNYGYTF
>-|TRBV5-1|-|TRBJ2-1
TGCGCCAGCAGCTTGGGGCAGGCACACAATGAGCAGTTCTTC
CASSLGQAHNEQFF
>-|TRBV20-1|-|TRBJ1-1
TGCAGTGCTAGAGATTTGGACACTGAAGCTTTCTTT
CSARDLDTEAFF
>once|TRBV28|-|TRBJ1-5
TGTGCCAGCAGCCCCGCCTACAATCAGCCCCAGCATTTT
CASSPAYNQPQHF
>-|TRBV28|TRBD1|TRBJ1-5
TGTGCCAGCAGTGGAGGGGGCCAGAATCAGCCCCAGCATTTT
CASSGGGQNQPQHF
>few|TRBV7-2|-|TRBJ2-1
TGTGCCAGCAGCTTAGGGGCAGGACACAATGAGCAGTTCTTC
CASSLGAGHNEQFF
>-|TRBV5-4|TRBD1|TRBJ1-1
TGTGCCAGCAGCTTGATCGGAACAGGGGGCACTGAAGCTTTCTTT
CASSLIGTGGTEAFF
>few|TRBV27|-|TRBJ2-7
TGTGCCAGCAGTTTATCGCCGGTGACCTACGAGCAGTACTTC
CASSLSPVTYEQYF
>-|TRBV5-1|-|TRBJ2-1
TGCGCCAGCAGCCCCGGGACCCTTGATGCCTACAATGAGCAGTTCTTC
CASSPGTLDAYNEQFF
>-|TRBV30|-|TRBJ2-7
TGTGCCTGGACTCCCGGTCACTACGAGCAGTACTTC
CAWTPGHYEQYF
>-|TRBV10-3|TRBD1|TRBJ1-1
TGTGCCATCAGTGGACAGGGGTACACTGAAGCTTTCTTT
CAISGQGYTEAFF